The 15 T cell receptor beta chains reported below all come from one sample, sequenced in a study of shared clonotypes between healthy human individuals. Assay: immunoSEQ multiplex PCR; the TCRdb copy retains only in-frame clones and omits some. The sample yields approximately 320,000 clones, over 75% seen once. Sequences were obtained from memory CD8+ T cells sorted from blood. Specified subset: CD45RO+ cells pooled with CCR7-negative TemRA cells. These receptors were taken from a man between 18 and 29 years old in good health.

The rearrangement uses TRBV30 and TRBJ1-1; D call uncertain. The length of the CDR3 is 14 residues. The V gene lost 1 base and the J gene lost 4 bases, with 13 bases spanning the gap. Germline V lookup: CDR1 GTSNPN, CDR2 SVGIG (reference sequence). The DNA of the CDR3 is TGTGCCTGGAGTGCCCTCCACGTTGGCACTGAAGCTTTCTTT. This gives the protein CAWSALHVGTEAFF.

J is TRBJ1-1 and V is TRBV6-6; 8 nucleotides match TRBD1. In germline, CDR1 is MNHNY, CDR2 SVGAGI (reference sequence). After removal of 7 bases from V and 7 bases from J, the junction contained 5 bases not matched to a gene. This CDR3 region has 12 residues. CDR3 amino acids: CASTKTGVEAFF. CDR3 DNA sequence: TGTGCCAGCACCAAGACAGGGGTTGAAGCTTTCTTT.

The gene calls are TRBV25-1 and TRBJ1-3; D perhaps matches TRBD1 (5 bases). The V gene lost 1 base and the J gene lost 7 bases, with 14 bases spanning the gap. The V gene's germline CDR1 is MGHDK and CDR2 SYGVNS. The CDR3 consists of 15 residues. DNA of the CDR3: TGTGCCAGCAGTGAATCGGGACCGTGGAGGAACACCATATATTTT. It specifies CASSESGPWRNTIYF. Variable domain in full (rest from reference TRBV25-1 and TRBJ1-3): EADIYQTPRYLVIGTGKKITLECSQTMGHDKMYWYQQDPGMELHLIHYSYGVNSTEKGDLSSESTVSRIRTEHFPLTLESARPSHTSQYLCASSESGPWRNTIYFGEGSWLTVV.

The rearrangement joins TRBV28 to TRBJ1-6; possible D gene TRBD1, 6 bases. Germline V gene sequence: CDR1 MDHEN, CDR2 SYDVKM. This CDR3 has 14 amino acids. V dropped 5 bases and J dropped 13 bases, with 18 bases sitting between them. The CDR3 region has the DNA TGTGCCAGCAGTCCCGGGGGCTCCATTAGTCCCCTCCACTTT. It yields the protein CASSPGGSISPLHF.

The chain has TRBV5-1 and TRBJ1-2; unclear D gene. Germline loops: CDR1 SGHRS, CDR2 YFSETQ. V was shortened by 6 bases and J by 7 bases, with 16 bases between the two germline ends. The length of the CDR3 is 13 residues. The chain's CDR3 is CASTPRFGLGYTF. CDR3 nucleotides: TGCGCCAGCACCCCTCGTTTTGGGCTTGGCTACACCTTC.

The V call is TRBV19, the J call TRBJ1-1; TRBD1 is a possible D gene (6 bases). Germline CDR1 reads LNHDA; CDR2 reads SQIVND (reference sequence). V was trimmed by 7 bases and J by 2 bases, leaving 11 bases between them. This CDR3 has 13 residues. The CDR3 coding sequence is TGTGCCAGTAAAAACAGGGACAACACTGAAGCTTTCTTT. Its translation: CASKNRDNTEAFF.

This clone was detected once. The J gene is TRBJ1-2, the V gene TRBV2; D not resolved. CDR1 is SNHLY and CDR2 is FYNNEI in the germline V gene. The germline V and J ends were trimmed by 6 bases and 3 bases, with 14 bases remaining between them. CDR3 length: 14 residues. CDR3 nucleotide sequence: TGTGCCAGCAGCCCAGTAAGGGCGGACTATGGCTACACCTTC. Its translation: CASSPVRADYGYTF.

V and J are TRBV6-4 and TRBJ2-3; 12 bases match TRBD2. The V gene end was trimmed by 5 bases and the J gene end by 4 bases; junction bases not matched to a gene: 4. Germline lookup yields CDR1 MRHNA and CDR2 SNTAGT. The length of the CDR3 is 15 residues. CDR3 coding DNA: TGTGCCAGCAGTCCCTCTAGCGGGGGGGCAGATACGCAGTATTTT. Protein sequence: CASSPSSGGADTQYF.

The rearrangement links TRBV5-6 to TRBJ2-3; D may be TRBD2 (5 bases). Deletions cut 0 bases from V and 4 bases from J, with 12 bases between. The CDR3 sequence is 15 residues long. CDR1 is SGHDT and CDR2 is YYEEEE in the germline V gene. In nucleotides, the CDR3 is TGTGCCAGCAGCTTGGCCGTCGGGAAGGCAGATACGCAGTATTTT. Translated: CASSLAVGKADTQYF.

The V call is TRBV29-1, the J call TRBJ2-2; D remains ambiguous. The V and J ends lost 2 bases and 4 bases respectively, with 8 bases between them. Germline V gene lookup returns CDR1 SQVTM and CDR2 ANQGSEA. The CDR3 has 13 residues. CDR3 in amino acids: CSVEMGFTGELFF. CDR3 bases: TGCAGCGTTGAAATGGGGTTCACCGGGGAGCTGTTTTTT.

The chain has TRBV27 and TRBJ2-1; 7 nucleotides match TRBD2. Germline CDR1 is MNHEY and CDR2 is SMNVEV (reference sequence). The CDR3 spans 18 residues. The V and J ends lost 4 bases and 1 base, in that order; junction bases with no gene match: 13. The CDR3 region has the DNA TGTGCCAGCAGTTCTTCTAGCGGTATAAATTTGTCCTACAATGAGCAGTTCTTC. Encoded protein: CASSSSSGINLSYNEQFF.

The chain has TRBV5-4 and TRBJ2-5; TRBD2 matches at 7 bases. With V trimmed by 4 bases and J by 1 base, 7 bases remained unmatched. The V gene's germline CDR1 is SGHNT and CDR2 YYREEE (reference sequence). This CDR3 has 15 amino acids. The CDR3 DNA reads as TGTGCCAGCAGCACCGCTCTAGCGGTCCAAGAGACCCAGTACTTC. Its protein product is CASSTALAVQETQYF.

V and J are TRBV7-2 and TRBJ2-7; 9 positions match TRBD2. The CDR3 sequence is 15 residues long. J lost 3 bases, V lost 7 bases, and 10 bases had no gene match. Germline-derived CDR1 and CDR2 are SGHTA and FQGNSA. The CDR3 here is CASTYGSSGIYEQYF. For the CDR3, the DNA is TGTGCCAGCACCTACGGTTCTAGCGGGATCTACGAGCAGTACTTC.

This chain connects TRBV28 to TRBJ2-1, with D possibly matching TRBD2 (5 bases). This CDR3 is 17 amino acids long. Trimming took 5 bases from V and 0 from J, leaving 17 bases between them. CDR1 and CDR2 from the germline V gene are MDHEN and SYDVKM. The CDR3 loop is CASSIRTLIGSYNEQFF. CDR3 DNA: TGTGCCAGCAGTATCCGGACTCTTATCGGCTCCTACAATGAGCAGTTCTTC.

This clone was counted between two and nine times. The rearrangement links TRBV5-6 to TRBJ2-3; D is possibly TRBD2 (6 bases). The V end lost 2 bases, the J end lost 2 bases, and 18 bases lay between the germline ends. The CDR3 is 17 amino acids. Germline values: CDR1 SGHDT, CDR2 YYEEEE. CDR3 protein: CASSLYLRGKNTDTQYF. DNA for the CDR3: TGTGCCAGCAGCTTATATTTACGGGGGAAAAACACAGATACGCAGTATTTT.